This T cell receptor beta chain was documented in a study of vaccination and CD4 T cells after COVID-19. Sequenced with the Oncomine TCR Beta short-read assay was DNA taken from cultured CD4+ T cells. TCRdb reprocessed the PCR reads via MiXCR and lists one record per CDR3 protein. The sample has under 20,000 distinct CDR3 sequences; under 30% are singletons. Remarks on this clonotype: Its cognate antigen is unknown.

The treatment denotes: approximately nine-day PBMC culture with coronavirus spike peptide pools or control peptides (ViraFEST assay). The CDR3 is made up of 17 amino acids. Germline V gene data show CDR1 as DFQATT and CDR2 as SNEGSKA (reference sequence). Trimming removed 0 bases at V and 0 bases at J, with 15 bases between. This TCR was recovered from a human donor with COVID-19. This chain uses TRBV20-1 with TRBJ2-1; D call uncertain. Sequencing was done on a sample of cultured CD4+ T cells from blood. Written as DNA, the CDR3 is TGCAGTGCTAGAGATCTCCACGGTCTGGGCTCCTACAATGAGCAGTTCTTC. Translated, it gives CSARDLHGLGSYNEQFF.